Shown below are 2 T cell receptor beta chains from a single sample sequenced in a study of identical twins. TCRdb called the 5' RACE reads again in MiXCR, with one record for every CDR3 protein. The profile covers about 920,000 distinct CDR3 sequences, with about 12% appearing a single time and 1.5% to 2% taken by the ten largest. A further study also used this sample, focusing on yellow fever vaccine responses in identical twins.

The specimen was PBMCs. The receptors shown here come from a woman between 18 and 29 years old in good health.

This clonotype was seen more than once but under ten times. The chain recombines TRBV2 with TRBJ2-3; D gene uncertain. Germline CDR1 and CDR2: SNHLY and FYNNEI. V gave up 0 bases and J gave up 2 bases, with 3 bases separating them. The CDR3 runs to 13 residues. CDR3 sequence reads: CASSEAATDTQYF. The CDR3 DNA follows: TGTGCCAGCAGTGAAGCGGCCACAGATACGCAGTATTTT.

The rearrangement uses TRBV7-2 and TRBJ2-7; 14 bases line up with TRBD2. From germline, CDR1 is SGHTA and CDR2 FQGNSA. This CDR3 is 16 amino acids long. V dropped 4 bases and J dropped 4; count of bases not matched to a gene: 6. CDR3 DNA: TGTGCCAGCAGCTCCAGGACTAGCGGGAGGAGGTACGAGCAGTACTTC. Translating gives CASSSRTSGRRYEQYF.